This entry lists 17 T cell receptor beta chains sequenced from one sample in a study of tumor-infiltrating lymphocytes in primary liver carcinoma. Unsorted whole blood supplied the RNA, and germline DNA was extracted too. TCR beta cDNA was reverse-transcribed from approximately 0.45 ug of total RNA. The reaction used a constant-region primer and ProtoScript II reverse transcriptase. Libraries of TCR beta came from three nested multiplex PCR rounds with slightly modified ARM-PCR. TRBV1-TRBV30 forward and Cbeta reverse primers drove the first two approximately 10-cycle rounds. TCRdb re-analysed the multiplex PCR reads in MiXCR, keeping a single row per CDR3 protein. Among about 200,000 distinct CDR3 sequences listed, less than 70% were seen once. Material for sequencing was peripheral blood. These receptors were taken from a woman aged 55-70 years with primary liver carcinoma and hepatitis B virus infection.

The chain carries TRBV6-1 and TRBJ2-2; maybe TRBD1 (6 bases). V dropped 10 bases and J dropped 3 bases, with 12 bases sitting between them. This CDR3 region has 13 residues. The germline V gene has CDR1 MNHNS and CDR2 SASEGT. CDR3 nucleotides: TGTGCCATCGGTACAGGGTACACCGGGGAGCTGTTTTTT. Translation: CAIGTGYTGELFF.

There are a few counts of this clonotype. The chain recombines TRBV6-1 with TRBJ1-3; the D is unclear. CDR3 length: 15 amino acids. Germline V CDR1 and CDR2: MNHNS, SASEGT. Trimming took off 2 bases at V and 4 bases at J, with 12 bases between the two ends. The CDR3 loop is CASSEPSYRGNTIYF. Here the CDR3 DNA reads TGTGCCAGCAGTGAACCCTCATACAGAGGAAACACCATATATTTT.

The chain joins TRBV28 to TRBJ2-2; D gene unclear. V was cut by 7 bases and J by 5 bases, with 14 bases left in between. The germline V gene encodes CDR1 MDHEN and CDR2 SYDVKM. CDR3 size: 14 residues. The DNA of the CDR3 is TGTGCCAGCACCGCCGCAGCCTGGACCGGGGAGCTGTTTTTT. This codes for CASTAAAWTGELFF.

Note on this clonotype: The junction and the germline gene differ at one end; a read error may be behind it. The CDR3 sequence: CAISDAGSTNEKPFF. Written as DNA, the CDR3 is TGTGCCATCAGTGATGCCGGTTCGACCAATGAAAAACCGTTTTTT. The chain has TRBV10-3 and TRBJ1-4; D unresolved. The CDR3 loop spans 15 amino acids. Germline CDR1 is ENHRY and CDR2 is SYGVKD.

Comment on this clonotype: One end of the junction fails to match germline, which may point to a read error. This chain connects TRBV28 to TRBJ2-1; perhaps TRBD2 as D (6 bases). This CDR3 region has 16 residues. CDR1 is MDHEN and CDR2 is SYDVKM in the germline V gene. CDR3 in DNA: TGTGCCAGCAGTTTTTGGGGGGACCCCTACAAAAATGAGCAGTCCTTC. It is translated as CASSFWGDPYKNEQSF.

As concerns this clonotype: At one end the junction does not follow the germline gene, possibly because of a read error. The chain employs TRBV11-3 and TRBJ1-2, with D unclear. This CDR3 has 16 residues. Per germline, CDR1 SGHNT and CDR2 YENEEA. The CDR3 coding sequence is TGTGCCAGCAGCCTCTCCGGCTCCTTTAGTAACTATGACTACACTTTC. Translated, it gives CASSLSGSFSNYDYTF.

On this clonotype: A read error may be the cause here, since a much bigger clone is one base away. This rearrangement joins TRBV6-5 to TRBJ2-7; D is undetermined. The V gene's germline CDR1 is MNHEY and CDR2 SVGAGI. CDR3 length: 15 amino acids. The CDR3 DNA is TGTGTCAGCAGCTTTCGACAAGCACCCCCCTACGAGCAGTACTTC. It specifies CVSSFRQAPPYEQYF.

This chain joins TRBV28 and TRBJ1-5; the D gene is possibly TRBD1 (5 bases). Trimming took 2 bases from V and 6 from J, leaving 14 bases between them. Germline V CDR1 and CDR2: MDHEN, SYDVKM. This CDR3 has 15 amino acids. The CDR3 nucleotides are TGTGCCAGCAGTTTAATCACTCGGGGGACTCAGCCCCAGCATTTT. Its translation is CASSLITRGTQPQHF.

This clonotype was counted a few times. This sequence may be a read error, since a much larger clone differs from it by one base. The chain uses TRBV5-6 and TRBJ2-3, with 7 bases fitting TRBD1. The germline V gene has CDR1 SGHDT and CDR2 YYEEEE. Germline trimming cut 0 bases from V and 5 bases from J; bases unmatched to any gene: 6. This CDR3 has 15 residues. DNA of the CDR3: TGTGCCAGCAGCTTGGCGACAGGGCGTGGAGATACGCAGTATTTT. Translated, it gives CASSLATGRGDTQYF. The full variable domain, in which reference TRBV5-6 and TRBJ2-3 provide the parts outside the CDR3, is DAGVTQSPTHLIKTRGQQVTLRCSPKSGHDTVSWYQQALGQGPQFIFQYYEEEERQRGNFPDRFSGHQFPNYSSELNVNALLLGDSALYLCASSLATGRGDTQYFGPGTRLTVL.

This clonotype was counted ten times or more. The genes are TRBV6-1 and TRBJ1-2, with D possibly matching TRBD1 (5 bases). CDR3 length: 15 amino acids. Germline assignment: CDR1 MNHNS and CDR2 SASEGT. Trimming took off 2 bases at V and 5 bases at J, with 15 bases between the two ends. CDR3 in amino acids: CASSEISQDLYGYTF. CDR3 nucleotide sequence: TGTGCCAGCAGTGAAATTTCACAGGATCTTTATGGCTACACCTTC.

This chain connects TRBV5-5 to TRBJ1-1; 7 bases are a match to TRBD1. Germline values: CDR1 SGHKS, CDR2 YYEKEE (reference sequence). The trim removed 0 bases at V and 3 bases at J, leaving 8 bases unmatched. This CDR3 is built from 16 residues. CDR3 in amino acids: CASSLDPGGGYTEAFF. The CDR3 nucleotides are TGTGCCAGCAGCTTGGATCCAGGAGGGGGCTACACTGAAGCTTTCTTT.

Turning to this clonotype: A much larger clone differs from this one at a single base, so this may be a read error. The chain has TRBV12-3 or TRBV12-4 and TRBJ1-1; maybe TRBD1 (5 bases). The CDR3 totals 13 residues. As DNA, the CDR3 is TGTGCCAGCAGTTTTAGGGGTATCACTGAAGCTTCCTTT. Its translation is CASSFRGITEASF.

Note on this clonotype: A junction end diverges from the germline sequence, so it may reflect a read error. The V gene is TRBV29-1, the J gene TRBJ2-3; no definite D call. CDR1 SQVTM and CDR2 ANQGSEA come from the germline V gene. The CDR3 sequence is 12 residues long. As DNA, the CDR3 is TGCAGCGTTGCAATTAACACGGATATGCAGTATTTT. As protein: CSVAINTDMQYF.

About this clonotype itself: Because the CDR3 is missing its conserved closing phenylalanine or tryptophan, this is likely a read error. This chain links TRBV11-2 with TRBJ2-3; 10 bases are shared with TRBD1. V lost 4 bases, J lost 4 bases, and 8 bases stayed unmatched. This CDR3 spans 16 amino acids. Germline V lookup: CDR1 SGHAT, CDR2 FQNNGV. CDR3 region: CASSYDRGHRADTQYL. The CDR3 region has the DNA TGTGCCAGCAGCTACGACAGGGGGCATCGGGCAGATACGCAGTATCTT.

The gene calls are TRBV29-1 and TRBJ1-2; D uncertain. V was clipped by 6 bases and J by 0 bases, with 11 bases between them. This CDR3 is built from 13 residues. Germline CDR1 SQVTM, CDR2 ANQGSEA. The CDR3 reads CSVPSATNYGYTF. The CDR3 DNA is TGCAGCGTCCCCTCAGCCACTAACTATGGCTACACCTTC. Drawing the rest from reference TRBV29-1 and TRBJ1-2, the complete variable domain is SAVISQKPSRDICQRGTSLTIQCQVDSQVTMMFWYRQQPGQSLTLIATANQGSEATYESGFVIDKFPISRPNLTFSTLTVSNMSPEDSSIYLCSVPSATNYGYTFGSGTRLTVV.

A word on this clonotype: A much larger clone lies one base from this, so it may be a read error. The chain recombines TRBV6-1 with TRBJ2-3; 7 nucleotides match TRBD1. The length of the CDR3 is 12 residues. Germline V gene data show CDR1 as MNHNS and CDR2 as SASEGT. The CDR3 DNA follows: TGTGGCAGCGTAGGGACAGTAGATACGCAGTATTTT. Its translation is CGSVGTVDTQYF.

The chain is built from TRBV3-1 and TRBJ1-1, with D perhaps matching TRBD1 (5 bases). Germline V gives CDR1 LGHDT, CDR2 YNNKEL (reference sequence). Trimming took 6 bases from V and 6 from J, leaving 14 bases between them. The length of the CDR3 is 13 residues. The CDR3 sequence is CASRGGGESEAFF. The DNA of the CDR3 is TGTGCCAGCAGAGGTGGAGGGGAGTCTGAAGCTTTCTTT.